The present TCR beta chain was sequenced within a study of technical replicates of blood from several donors listed by TCRdb under 2017. From the cysteine through the phenylalanine, the CDR3 covers 15 amino acids. Just the 45-base CDR3 DNA is kept, in frame starting at base 1. From a lookup of the germline V gene, CDR1 and CDR2 are MDHEN and SYDVKM. V loses 5 bases of germline sequence and J loses 10 bases, and the interval between the two ends is 20 bases. Note on this clone: Its antigen specificity is not known. The record has no base qualities; no much larger clone is one base away.

Library prep was done by the immunoSEQ multiplex PCR assay. TCRdb re-hosts the immuneACCESS table, in-frame sequences only. Its copies lack some clones; in the studies checked, an unresolved V gene accounts for under half of them, and the cause for the rest is not known. Present in this sample are about 75,000 clones, about 97% of which were seen just once. The top ten clones comprise roughly 0.2% of the sample. Sequenced: T cells isolated from PBMCs. The receptor was derived from a human donor in good health. The chain couples TRBV28 to TRBJ1-4, with no D gene named confidently. The DNA sequence is as follows: TGTGCCAGCAGTCGGTTGGAGGGTATCCTTAGAAAACTGTTTTTT. Its amino acids are CASSRLEGILRKLFF.